This T cell receptor beta chain was sequenced during a study of cytomegalovirus exposure and HLA in healthy donors (dated by TCRdb to 2017 to 2019). Context from the whole study: According to an earlier analysis of around 600 of the donors, 150 million to 200 million T cells yielded 117 million unique TCR beta sequences and approximately 280 Gb of sequence data. An early release covering over 500 HLA-typed donors comprised about 300 gigabases of sequencing data and approximately 85 million unique TCR sequences. The genetic ancestry cluster associated with self-reported Caucasian donors included 81% of the 350 to 500 genotyped donors. The study aimed to test whether cataloging public T cell receptors could reveal signatures of past pathogen exposure. The study profiled the T cell repertoires of 500 to 800 subjects by immunosequencing and related them to cytomegalovirus serostatus. Along with the approximately 700-subject first cohort, a separate validation cohort of roughly 110 different subjects was used. The study combined high-throughput TCR immunosequencing, statistical association of individual TCRs with disease status, and machine learning to predict cytomegalovirus infection status. To study patterns of TCR occurrence, a later analysis re-analyzed previously published TCR beta repertoires from hundreds of donors and added high-resolution HLA genotyping. The later analysis used no new phenotypic data to find candidate immune exposures, relying instead on TCR beta sequences and their occurrence across donors. An earlier analysis of a few hundred of the donors applied high-throughput TCR beta sequencing to assess whether each TCR beta V gene segment acted as functional or pseudogenic. Donor age, sex, ethnicity and CMV serostatus were compiled alongside the repertoire data. A later genetic analysis used genome-wide SNP genotypes for about 65% of the 666 donors, treating that subset as a discovery cohort. All discovery cohort repertoires had been generated on a single sequencing platform. Both class I and class II loci were covered by HLA typing, at four-digit resolution. The number of typed donors differed by locus: roughly 629-630 for A, B, C, DRB1 and DQB1; 500 to 550 for DQA1; approximately 600 for DPA1; and about 450 for DPB1. About 5 DR-DQ haplotypes were handled as single units for association and clustering, since linkage in the cohort was strong. On average, 235,054 unique TCR beta nucleotide sequences were sequenced per donor among more than 350 genotyped donors of the cohort, with 15% to 20% of those sequences being non-productive. The full study reports these points: Sequencing depth was assumed to be roughly uniform across donors in the presence/absence analyses, though that assumption may not hold. According to a later analysis, most CMV-associated TCR beta chains appeared to be HLA-restricted, and the HLA associations seemed to be driven largely by CMV exposure. In this cohort, only TCR beta chains were sequenced, and detectable features were limited by the absence of alpha or paired-chain data. Most TCR sequences were seen in very few donors, while some public TCRs were found in many individuals. According to the authors, the approach could potentially be generalized to other disease states and immunological phenotypes. HLA typing was unavailable for some donors at each locus, so association tests used only the typed subset. In a later analysis, HLA-associated TCR beta chains showed more clonal expansion and lower generation probabilities than non-associated chains that were equally common. Assigning TCR associations to individual alleles was difficult when HLA alleles, especially DR and DQ, strongly co-occurred. A total of about 180 TCR beta chains were listed by the study as associated with cytomegalovirus. A cluster of highly shared sequence variants was judged likely to represent a technical artifact of the sequencing pipeline. Correlated functional status among segregating V segments might reflect linkage disequilibrium, but an unknown experimental factor could not be ruled out. In a later analysis, the rate of TCR association differed among HLA loci, with DRB1 alleles having the most associated TCRs and HLA-C alleles having the fewest. The classifier was reported to diagnose cytomegalovirus status with high specificity and sensitivity in both the original cohort and the validation cohort. In a later analysis, several top co-occurrence clusters were reported to appear linked to parvovirus B19, influenza, CMV and Epstein-Barr virus. In vitro tests confirmed that a few of the cytomegalovirus-associated TCR beta chains recognize cytomegalovirus antigens. Some IMGT-functional V segments, including TRBV6-2 and TRBV6-3, could not be told apart with the 87-base-pair reads, so those segments were excluded. A further reported finding was that TCR beta sequences accurately predicted the HLA-A and HLA-B alleles for most subjects in the first cohort. Compared with the roughly 670-donor mean, donors in an Asian-associated ancestry cluster had fewer N-insertions in productive TCRs, according to a later genetic analysis. In a later analysis, more than 15,000 TCR beta sequences were associated with specific HLA alleles at a false discovery rate of 0.05. CMV serostatus was the only immune exposure information available for the cohort. Some 16 rarely observed V segments, including chromosome 9 orphons, were excluded from the earlier analysis of 550 to 700 of the donors because counts were too low. In a later genetic analysis, a missense DCLRE1C variant was associated with V-gene and J-gene trimming of TCR beta chains, and the association was replicated in an independent cohort. An earlier analysis of approximately 600 of the donors showed that most TCR beta V segments appeared in productive rearrangements either about 87% or about 30% of the time, which broadly matched IMGT annotations.

In total, roughly 710 healthy bone marrow donors made up the cohort. At the time of sampling, every cohort member was nominally healthy, though immune exposures that went unrecorded were likely present. The donor was CMV seropositive and was included in the group of 300 or so seropositive cohort members. Every donor gave a peripheral blood sample, and the peripheral blood mononuclear cells from that sample were used for TCR beta sequencing. Genomic DNA extraction from the blood cell samples was performed with the Qiagen DNeasy Blood Extraction Kit. The germline V gene specifies SQVTM as CDR1 and ANQGSEA as CDR2. The cysteine opens and the phenylalanine closes a CDR3 of 12 amino acids. Only CDR3 DNA remains: 36 bases, in frame from the first base. V gives up 4 bases and J gives up 5 bases, and the segment between their germline ends measures 11 bases. Receptor amplification or capture employed the immunoSEQ multiplex PCR assay. For the multiplex PCR, a mixture combining 60 forward primers for TCR Vbeta segments and 13 reverse primers for TCR Jbeta segments was used. The CDR3 region of rearranged TCR beta genes was amplified from genomic DNA with a multiplex PCR assay. Amplified TCR beta libraries were sequenced as 87-base-pair reads on the Illumina HiSeq System. The authors' analysis ran thus. A later analysis tallied around 80 million unique TCR beta chains across the 550 to 850 repertoires, and approximately 9.9 million of those chains were shared by two or more donors. A nearest-neighbor algorithm error-corrected the raw reads and collapsed the reads into unique sequences, merging closely related sequences to remove PCR and sequencing errors. V, D and J gene segments were assigned by aligning CDR3 sequences to IMGT reference sequences. For a sequence to be retained, at least a six-nucleotide match to both a V gene segment and a J gene segment was required. Rearrangements were called productive when the CDR3 lacked stop codons and stayed in frame with V and J; all others were non-productive. Following IMGT convention, CDR3 was defined as the stretch from the second conserved V-encoded cysteine up to the conserved J-encoded phenylalanine. Sequences without an unambiguous match to a single V gene segment were excluded from the earlier analysis of 587 of the donors. In an earlier analysis of approximately 500 of the donors, a V segment was called functional when productive rearrangements were above 56.7%, and segregating when the standard deviation between donors exceeded 5%. A statistical classification framework was built for diagnosing cytomegalovirus status from the catalog of TCR beta chain sequences. In a later analysis, V and J genes were assigned by comparing TCR nucleotide sequences against IMGT/GENE-DB human TR gene sequences. The TCRdist pipeline was used in a later analysis to assign CDR3 sequences and most-parsimonious VDJ recombination scenarios. A later analysis defined each TCR beta chain by its CDR3 amino acid sequence plus V-gene family, and excluded reads lacking a unique V-gene family. In a later analysis, nearly 600 highly shared, low-generation-probability nucleotide sequences were removed to address suspected cross-contamination and a sequencing artifact. A later analysis calculated a clonal expansion index for each public chain from normalized within-repertoire ranks of inferred template counts. Generation probabilities in a later analysis came from a VDJ recombination model fitted to out-of-frame rearrangements, and those results were checked against IGoR. In a later analysis, TCR-TCR, TCR-HLA and TCR-CMV co-occurrence was scored with hypergeometric tests, and a repertoire-size bias correction was applied to TCR pairs. A later analysis estimated false discovery rates by permuting HLA or CMV assignments 20 times. A later analysis grouped co-occurring TCRs with DBSCAN, adding TCRdist sequence similarity when clustering within HLA-allele-positive subsets. Co-occurrence clustering excluded repertoires with fewer than 30,000 or more than 120,000 public chains, plus five with anomalous nucleotide sharing. Held by TCRdb, this immuneACCESS table contains in-frame sequences only and omits some clones. Under half of the omission traces to an unresolved V gene where checked; the cause of the rest is unknown. The V and J calls and the clone size are those of that table, but D and trimming were determined from the DNA. The sample table lists about 260,000 clones, approximately 84% of them with a count of one. The leading ten clones occupy roughly 2% of the sample.

Worth noting for this clone: What antigen it recognizes has not been identified. No much larger clonotype is one base removed from it; base qualities were not supplied.

Recombination joined TRBV29-1 with TRBJ1-2; tentative D gene TRBD1, with 5 bases matching. Sample: PBMCs. This clonotype originated in a woman aged 35 to 49 in good health and CMV-seropositive. The sequenced DNA: TGCAGCGTTGTTAGGTCAGGGTATGGCTACACCTTC. It specifies CSVVRSGYGYTF.